The 28 T cell receptor beta chains in this list originate from one sample, sequenced in a study of chemoradiotherapy in HPV16-positive cancers. The assay was immunoSEQ multiplex PCR, and TCRdb's table has in-frame clones only and misses some. The sample carries roughly 1,700 clones, around 84% recorded once. The sample in question was tumor tissue, obtained from a patient who underwent chemoradiotherapy. The receptors stem from a human donor with HPV-associated anogenital cancer.

This rearrangement joins TRBV4-2 to TRBJ2-3; D is uncertain. Germline CDR1 and CDR2: LGHNA and YNFKEQ. V was shortened by 0 bases and J by 0 bases, with 10 bases between the two germline ends. This CDR3 is 16 amino acids long. The CDR3 region is CASSQDLGSSTDTQYF. The CDR3 nucleotides read TGTGCCAGCAGCCAAGATCTGGGATCAAGCACAGATACGCAGTATTTT.

V is TRBV29-1 and J is TRBJ2-4, with D unresolved. Trimming stripped 0 bases from V and 5 bases from J, with 11 bases between. This CDR3 region has 14 residues. Germline V lookup: CDR1 SQVTM, CDR2 ANQGSEA. The CDR3 DNA reads as TGCAGCGTTGAAGATCCGAGCGTCCAAAACATTCAGTACTTC. Encoded protein: CSVEDPSVQNIQYF.

The chain recombines TRBV7-2 with TRBJ2-5; 8 bases are a match to TRBD1. The J call is in doubt because the DNA end fits TRBJ2-7 better. This CDR3 has 16 amino acids. Germline CDR1 is SGHTA and CDR2 is FQGNSA. CDR3 DNA: TGTGCCAGCAGCTTAGCCTCTCAGGGGGCTGGCTACGAGCAGTACTTC. It is translated as CASSLASQGAGYEQYF.

The chain is built from TRBV19 and TRBJ2-1; possible D gene TRBD2, 5 bases. CDR1 and CDR2 (germline): LNHDA, SQIVND (reference sequence). The CDR3 totals 15 residues. Deletions cut 3 bases from V and 3 bases from J, with 12 bases between. CDR3 coding DNA: TGTGCCAGTAGTATCCGCCTAGCCCACTACAATGAGCAGTTCTTC. Translation: CASSIRLAHYNEQFF.

V usage is TRBV7-8 and J usage is TRBJ1-2, with D possibly being TRBD1 (6 bases). V was pared by 4 bases and J by 4 bases, with 19 bases between. This CDR3 comprises 16 residues. Germline CDR1 and CDR2: SGHVS and FQNEAQ. Written as DNA, the CDR3 is TGTGCCAGCAGCTCGGGGAACAGGGCGAATTTCTATGGCTACACCTTC. As protein: CASSSGNRANFYGYTF.

Relative to its sample, this clone is large. This rearrangement joins TRBV30 to TRBJ1-1, with a weak D call TRBD1 (5 bases). Trimming stripped 2 bases from V and 1 base from J, with 8 bases between. In germline, CDR1 is GTSNPN, CDR2 SVGIG (reference sequence). CDR3 length equals 13 residues. The CDR3 loop is CAWSLGENTEAFF. DNA of the CDR3: TGTGCCTGGAGTTTGGGGGAGAACACTGAAGCTTTCTTT. The variable domain in full, completed from reference TRBV30 and TRBJ1-1, reads SQTIHQWPATLVQPVGSPLSLECTVEGTSNPNLYWYRQAAGRGLQLLFYSVGIGQISSEVPQNLSASRPQDRQFILSSKKLLLSDSGFYLCAWSLGENTEAFFGQGTRLTVV.

This chain joins TRBV5-4 and TRBJ2-1; 8 bases line up with TRBD2. Trimming cost V 4 bases and J 5 bases; bases outside gene matches: 8. The CDR3 extends over 15 amino acids. Germline CDR1 and CDR2: SGHNT and YYREEE (reference sequence). The DNA for the CDR3 is TGTGCCAGCAGCGTGGGACTAGTCACGGACAATGAGCAGTTCTTC. Translation gives CASSVGLVTDNEQFF.

The V gene is TRBV2, the J gene TRBJ1-3; unclear D gene. In germline, CDR1 is SNHLY, CDR2 FYNNEI. Trimming removed 5 bases from V and 1 base from J, with 18 bases in between. There are 17 residues in the CDR3. Here the CDR3 DNA reads TGTGCCAGCAGTAGCAGTGGACTGATCGCTTCTGGAAACACCATATATTTT. Residues: CASSSSGLIASGNTIYF. Using reference TRBV2 and TRBJ1-3 for the parts outside the CDR3, the full variable domain is EPEVTQTPSHQVTQMGQEVILRCVPISNHLYFYWYRQILGQKVEFLVSFYNNEISEKSEIFDDQFSVERPDGSNFTLKIRSTKLEDSAMYFCASSSSGLIASGNTIYFGEGSWLTVV.

The V gene is TRBV7-9, the J gene TRBJ2-7; TRBD1 is a possible D gene (6 bases). Trimming cost V 7 bases and J 5 bases, with 18 bases left between them. The CDR3 extends over 14 amino acids. Germline V gives CDR1 SEHNR, CDR2 FQNEAQ (reference sequence). In DNA form, the CDR3 reads TGTGCCAGCATCACAAGACAGGAGAGGAACGAGCAGTACTTC. Protein: CASITRQERNEQYF.

This clone is a singleton in its sample. The chain is built from TRBV10-2 and TRBJ1-2, with D tentatively TRBD1 (6 bases). The CDR3 is 14 amino acids. Germline CDR1 reads WSHSY; CDR2 reads SAAADI. V lost 10 bases, J lost 6 bases, and 21 bases lay in between. DNA for the CDR3: TGCGCCACCCACAGACCCAGGGGCCTACATGGCTACACCTTC. As protein: CATHRPRGLHGYTF.

The chain is built from TRBV5-5 and TRBJ1-2, with 7 positions matching TRBD1. V lost 5 bases and J lost 2; bases outside the gene matches: 9. Per the germline V gene, CDR1 is SGHKS and CDR2 is YYEKEE (reference sequence). CDR3 length equals 15 residues. As DNA, the CDR3 is TGTGCCAGCAGACCTGACAGGGTGCCCAACTATGGCTACACCTTC. Amino acids: CASRPDRVPNYGYTF.

The chain couples TRBV27 to TRBJ2-5; 7 bases align to TRBD2. This CDR3 contains 13 residues. V dropped 5 bases and J dropped 4; count of bases not matched to a gene: 4. CDR1 is MNHEY, CDR2 SMNVEV, per germline (reference sequence). The CDR3 protein is CASSAREGETQYF. DNA of the CDR3: TGTGCCAGCAGTGCCAGGGAGGGAGAGACCCAGTACTTC.

The chain's CDR3 is CASSIRDGFGYTF. The DNA for the CDR3 is TGTGCCAGCAGTATCAGGGACGGGTTTGGCTACACCTTC. V and J are TRBV5-6 and TRBJ1-2; tentatively, D is TRBD1 (5 bases). The V and J ends lost 5 bases and 7 bases respectively, with 15 bases between them. The CDR3 sequence is 13 residues long. Germline CDR1 and CDR2: SGHDT and YYEEEE.

V and J are TRBV2 and TRBJ1-1; D is unclear. This CDR3 region has 13 residues. Germline CDR1 reads SNHLY; CDR2 reads FYNNEI. Between the trimmed V and J ends, which lost 6 bases and 0 bases, there was a span of 8 bases. The CDR3 reads CASSSHLNTEAFF. The CDR3 region has the DNA TGTGCCAGCAGCTCACACTTGAACACTGAAGCTTTCTTT. Combining the CDR3 with reference TRBV2 and TRBJ1-1 gives the whole variable domain EPEVTQTPSHQVTQMGQEVILRCVPISNHLYFYWYRQILGQKVEFLVSFYNNEISEKSEIFDDQFSVERPDGSNFTLKIRSTKLEDSAMYFCASSSHLNTEAFFGQGTRLTVV.

This chain uses TRBV7-2 with TRBJ1-6, with D uncertain. Germline assignment: CDR1 SGHTA and CDR2 FQGNSA. V was pared by 5 bases and J by 0 bases, with 11 bases between. The CDR3 is 16 amino acids. The CDR3, as DNA: TGTGCCAGCAGCGTAGGGTCGAGCTCCTATAATTCACCCCTCCACTTT. Protein sequence: CASSVGSSSYNSPLHF.

The J gene is TRBJ1-3, the V gene TRBV9; 7 nucleotides agree with TRBD1. Germline V CDR1 and CDR2: SGDLS, YYNGEE. J lost 2 bases, V lost 3 bases, and 11 bases had no gene match. CDR3 length: 17 amino acids. The CDR3 DNA is TGTGCCAGCAGCGACCGGACAGGAGGGTTGGCTGGAAACACCATATATTTT. It yields the protein CASSDRTGGLAGNTIYF.

This clone has only a few counts. The chain couples TRBV7-9 to TRBJ2-1; possibly TRBD2 for D (5 bases). This CDR3 spans 13 amino acids. Trimming left V 5 bases short and J 9 bases short, with 14 bases between. Germline CDR1 SEHNR, CDR2 FQNEAQ (reference sequence). The CDR3 spells CASSLSSPLEQFF. The CDR3, as DNA: TGTGCCAGCAGCCTCTCTAGCCCTCTTGAGCAGTTCTTC. Using reference TRBV7-9 and TRBJ2-1 for the parts outside the CDR3, the full variable domain is DTGVSQNPRHKITKRGQNVTFRCDPISEHNRLYWYRQTLGQGPEFLTYFQNEAQLEKSRLLSDRFSAERPKGSFSTLEIQRTEQGDSAMYLCASSLSSPLEQFFGPGTRLTVL.

This CDR3 is CASSLPLTGGLGNEQFF. In DNA, the CDR3 is TGTGCCAGCAGCTTACCGCTAACAGGTGGCCTGGGCAATGAGCAGTTCTTC. The rearrangement links TRBV7-8 to TRBJ2-1, with D possibly being TRBD1 (5 bases). From germline, CDR1 is SGHVS and CDR2 FQNEAQ. Trimming took 2 bases from V and 6 from J, leaving 20 bases between them. This CDR3 comprises 17 residues.

The chain joins TRBV27 to TRBJ2-7, with no clear D. The CDR3 has 14 amino acids. Germline assignment: CDR1 MNHEY and CDR2 SMNVEV (reference sequence). Trimming took 0 bases from V and 1 from J, leaving 7 bases between them. The CDR3 reads CASSLSDGSYEQYF. The DNA of the CDR3 is TGTGCCAGCAGTTTATCGGACGGATCCTACGAGCAGTACTTC.

The CDR3 bases are TGTGCCAGCAGCTTGGGGACAGGGGGCTACACCTTC. Protein product: CASSLGTGGYTF. The V gene is TRBV7-9, the J gene TRBJ1-2; 9 bases match TRBD1. This CDR3 has 12 amino acids. CDR1 is SEHNR, CDR2 FQNEAQ, per germline (reference sequence). J gave up 8 bases and V 3 bases, and 1 base lay outside the gene matches.

This clone was found a few times. The V gene is TRBV15, the J gene TRBJ1-6; no reliable D call. Between the trimmed V and J ends, which lost 0 bases and 7 bases, there was a span of 7 bases. The CDR3 has 14 residues. Germline-derived CDR1 and CDR2 are LNHNV and YYDKDF (reference sequence). The CDR3 protein is CATSRDAANSPLHF. In nucleotides, the CDR3 is TGTGCCACCAGCAGAGATGCTGCAAATTCACCCCTCCACTTT. Filled out from reference TRBV15 and TRBJ1-6, the complete variable domain reads DAMVIQNPRYQVTQFGKPVTLSCSQTLNHNVMYWYQQKSSQAPKLLFHYYDKDFNNEADTPDNFQSRRPNTSFCFLDIRSPGLGDTAMYLCATSRDAANSPLHFGNGTRLTVT.

The chain is built from TRBV6-1 and TRBJ1-4; TRBD1 is a possible D gene (5 bases). The CDR3 extends over 15 amino acids. Germline CDR1 MNHNS, CDR2 SASEGT. The V and J ends lost 5 bases and 5 bases respectively, with 15 bases between them. The CDR3 coding sequence is TGTGCCAGCAGTTTGCCCGGGACGGGGAATGAAAAACTGTTTTTT. Translating it yields CASSLPGTGNEKLFF.

V usage is TRBV9 and J usage is TRBJ2-7; no definite D call. Germline CDR1 and CDR2: SGDLS and YYNGEE. The germline V and J ends were trimmed by 3 bases and 2 bases, with 15 bases remaining between them. The CDR3 length is 15 residues. The CDR3 here is CASSGASTPTYEQYF. CDR3 in DNA: TGTGCCAGCAGCGGTGCTTCGACTCCAACCTACGAGCAGTACTTC.

The rearrangement links TRBV6-1 to TRBJ1-1, with D possibly TRBD1 on 6 matching bases. The CDR3 totals 16 residues. Germline V CDR1 and CDR2: MNHNS, SASEGT. V was shortened by 2 bases and J by 4 bases, with 17 bases between the two germline ends. The CDR3 spells CASSESPEGGGTEAFF. The CDR3 coding sequence is TGTGCCAGCAGTGAATCCCCGGAAGGGGGGGGCACTGAAGCTTTCTTT.

V is TRBV7-6 and J is TRBJ1-6; 10 bases are shared with TRBD1. CDR3 length: 14 residues. CDR1 and CDR2 (germline): SGHVS, FNYEAQ. The junction had 2 bases not matched to a gene; V was cut back by 4 bases and J by 8 bases. CDR3 sequence: CASSYGQGDSPLHF. CDR3 nucleotides: TGTGCCAGCAGCTACGGACAGGGGGATTCACCCCTCCACTTT.

There are a few counts of this clone. Written as DNA, the CDR3 is TGTGCCAGCAAAAGGGAGGGTACGGCCACTGAAGCTTTCTTT. Protein product: CASKREGTATEAFF. This rearrangement joins TRBV2 to TRBJ1-1; D unresolved. The V end lost 7 bases, the J end lost 4 bases, and 16 bases lay between the germline ends. This CDR3 spans 14 amino acids. Germline V gene data show CDR1 as SNHLY and CDR2 as FYNNEI.

The chain carries TRBV29-1 and TRBJ2-1; the D gene is possibly TRBD2 (6 bases). Germline-derived CDR1 and CDR2 are SQVTM and ANQGSEA. V lost 5 bases, J lost 10 bases, and 18 bases lay in between. There are 13 residues in the CDR3. CDR3 nucleotide sequence: TGCAGCGTTATAAAGGCGGGGATTACGGAGCAGTTCTTC. It is translated as CSVIKAGITEQFF.

Relative to its sample, this clone is large. The genes are TRBV6-1 and TRBJ1-5; D possibly corresponds to TRBD1 (5 bases). Germline loops: CDR1 MNHNS, CDR2 SASEGT. V was trimmed by 6 bases and J by 9 bases, leaving 21 bases between them. The CDR3 has 15 amino acids. The CDR3 reads CASSHTPDTGAPQHF. In DNA form, the CDR3 reads TGTGCCAGCAGCCACACACCGGACACCGGTGCGCCCCAGCATTTT.